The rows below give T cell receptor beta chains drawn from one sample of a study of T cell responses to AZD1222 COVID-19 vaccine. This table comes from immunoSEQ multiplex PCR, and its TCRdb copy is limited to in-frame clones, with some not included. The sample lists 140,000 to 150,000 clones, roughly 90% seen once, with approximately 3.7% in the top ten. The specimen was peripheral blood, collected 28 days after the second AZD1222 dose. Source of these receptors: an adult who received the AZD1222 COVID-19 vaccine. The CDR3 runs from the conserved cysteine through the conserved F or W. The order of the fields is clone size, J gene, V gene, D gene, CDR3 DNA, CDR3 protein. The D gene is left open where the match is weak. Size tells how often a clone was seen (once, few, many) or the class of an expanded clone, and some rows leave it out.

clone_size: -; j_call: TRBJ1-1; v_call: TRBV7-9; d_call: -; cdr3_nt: TGTGCCAGCAGCCCTGACAGGAGAAGTCACATGAACACTGAAGCTTTCTTT; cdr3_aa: CASSPDRRSHMNTEAFF
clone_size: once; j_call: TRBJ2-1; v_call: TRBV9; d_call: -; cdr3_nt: TGTGCCAGCAGCGTAGCTACGGGGGTTCGTGAGCAGTTCTTC; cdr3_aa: CASSVATGVREQFF
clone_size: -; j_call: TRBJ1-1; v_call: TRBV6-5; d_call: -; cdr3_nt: TGTGCCAGCAGTCTCCCGAACACTGAAGCTTTCTTT; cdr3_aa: CASSLPNTEAFF
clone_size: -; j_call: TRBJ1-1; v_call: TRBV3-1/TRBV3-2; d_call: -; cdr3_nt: TGTGCCAGCAGCCAAGATTCCTCTCAGACGGGTACTGAAGCTTTCTTT; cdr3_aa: CASSQDSSQTGTEAFF
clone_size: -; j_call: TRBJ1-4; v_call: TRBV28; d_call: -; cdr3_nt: TGTGCCACCTCAATGGGGGGGTTTAGAGGGGTGGCGGAAAAACTGTTTTTT; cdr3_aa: CATSMGGFRGVAEKLFF
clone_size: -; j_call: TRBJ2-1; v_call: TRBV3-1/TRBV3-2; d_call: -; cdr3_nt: TGTGCCAGCAGCCAAGGGGCACCACCAAATGAGCAGTTCTTC; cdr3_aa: CASSQGAPPNEQFF
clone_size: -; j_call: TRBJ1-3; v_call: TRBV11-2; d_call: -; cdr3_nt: TGTGCCAGCAGCTTAGCCAGAAGTACCACCATATATTTT; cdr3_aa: CASSLARSTTIYF
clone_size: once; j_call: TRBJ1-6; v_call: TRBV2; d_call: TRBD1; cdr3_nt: TGTGCCAGCATGAAAGACAGGGGTAATTCACCCCTCCACTTT; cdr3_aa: CASMKDRGNSPLHF
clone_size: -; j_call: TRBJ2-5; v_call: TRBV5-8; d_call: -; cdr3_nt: TGTGCCAGCAGCTTGGGTTTGACAACCAGAAAGGAGACCCAGTACTTC; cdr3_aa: CASSLGLTTRKETQYF
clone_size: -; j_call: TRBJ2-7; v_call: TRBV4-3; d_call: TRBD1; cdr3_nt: TGCGCCAGCAGCCAGAGGGACAGGGGACGCGGCGAGCAGTACTTC; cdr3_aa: CASSQRDRGRGEQYF
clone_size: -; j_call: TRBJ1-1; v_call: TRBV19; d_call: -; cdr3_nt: TGTGCCAGTAGTCGACTGGTGAACACTGAAGCTTTCTTT; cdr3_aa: CASSRLVNTEAFF
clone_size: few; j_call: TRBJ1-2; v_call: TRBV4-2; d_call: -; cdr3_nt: TGTGCCAGCAGCCAATGGGCGGGAGGCTACACCTTC; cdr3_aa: CASSQWAGGYTF
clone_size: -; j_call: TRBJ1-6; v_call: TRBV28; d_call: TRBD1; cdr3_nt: TGTGCCAGCAGTAGACAGGGAGGGGCTTATAATTCACCCCTCCACTTT; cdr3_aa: CASSRQGGAYNSPLHF
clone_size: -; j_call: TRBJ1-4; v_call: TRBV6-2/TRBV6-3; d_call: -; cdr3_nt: TGTGCCAGCAGTGCCGGACAGTTTGAAAAACTGTTTTTT; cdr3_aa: CASSAGQFEKLFF
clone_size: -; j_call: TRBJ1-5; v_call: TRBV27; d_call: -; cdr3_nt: TGTGCCAGCAGTTTTAAGCTCGAGGGCGGGCAGCCCCAGCATTTT; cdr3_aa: CASSFKLEGGQPQHF
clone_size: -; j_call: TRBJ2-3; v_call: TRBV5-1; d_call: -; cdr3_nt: TGCGCCAGCAGCTTAGCGGAGGTGACAGATACGCAGTATTTT; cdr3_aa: CASSLAEVTDTQYF
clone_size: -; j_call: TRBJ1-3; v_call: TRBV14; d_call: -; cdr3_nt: TGTGCCAGCAGCCAATACGTAACTGGAAACACCATATATTTT; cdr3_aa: CASSQYVTGNTIYF
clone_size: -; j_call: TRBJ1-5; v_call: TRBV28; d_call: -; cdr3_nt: TGTGCCAGCAGTTCTAGACACCTTGGCAATCAGCCCCAGCATTTT; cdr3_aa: CASSSRHLGNQPQHF
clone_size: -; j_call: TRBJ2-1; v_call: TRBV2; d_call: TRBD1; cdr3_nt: TGTGCCAGCAGTGAACAGGGGGACAATGAGCAGTTCTTC; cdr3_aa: CASSEQGDNEQFF
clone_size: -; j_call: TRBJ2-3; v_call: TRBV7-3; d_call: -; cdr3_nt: TGTGCCAGCAGCTTGGCTCTTTCTAGCACAGATACGCAGTATTTT; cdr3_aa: CASSLALSSTDTQYF
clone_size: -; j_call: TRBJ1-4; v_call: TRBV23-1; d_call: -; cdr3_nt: TGCGCCAGCAGTCAAAAGTTCCACAGTAATGAAAAACTGTTTTTT; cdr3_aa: CASSQKFHSNEKLFF
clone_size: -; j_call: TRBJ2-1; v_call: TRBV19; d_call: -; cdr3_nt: TGTGCCAGTAGTACCTCGGGGGGAGGGGGCAATGAGCAGTTCTTC; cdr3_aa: CASSTSGGGGNEQFF
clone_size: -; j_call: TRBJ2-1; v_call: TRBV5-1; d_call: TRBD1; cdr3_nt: TGCGCCAGCAGCGGTTGGACAGGAGCCTACAATGAGCAGTTCTTC; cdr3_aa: CASSGWTGAYNEQFF
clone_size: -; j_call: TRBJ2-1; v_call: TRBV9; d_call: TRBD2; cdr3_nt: TGTGCCAGCAGCCCCTCACTAGCGGGGGGATTCTATGAGCAGTTCTTC; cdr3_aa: CASSPSLAGGFYEQFF
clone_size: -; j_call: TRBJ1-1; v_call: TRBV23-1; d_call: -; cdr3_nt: TGCGCCAGCAGTCGGGACATGAACACTGAAGCTTTCTTT; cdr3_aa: CASSRDMNTEAFF
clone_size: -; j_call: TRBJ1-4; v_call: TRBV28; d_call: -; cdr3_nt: TGTGCCAGCAGCGTAGGGACGGATTATAATGAAAAACTGTTTTTT; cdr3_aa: CASSVGTDYNEKLFF
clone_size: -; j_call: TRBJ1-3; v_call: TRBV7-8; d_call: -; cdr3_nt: TGTGCCAGCAGCCCAAACAGGGAGCCTGGAAACACCATATATTTT; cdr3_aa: CASSPNREPGNTIYF
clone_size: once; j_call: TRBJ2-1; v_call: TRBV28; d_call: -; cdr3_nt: TGTGCCAGCAGTCGCCGGGACAATGAGCAGTTCTTC; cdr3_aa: CASSRRDNEQFF
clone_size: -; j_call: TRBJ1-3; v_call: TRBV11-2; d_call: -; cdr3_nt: TGTGCCAGCAGCTTAGCCGTCAAGGCAGGTGTATATTTT; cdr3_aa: CASSLAVKAGVYF
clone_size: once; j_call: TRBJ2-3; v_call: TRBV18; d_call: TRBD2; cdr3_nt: TGTGCCAGCTCAGGCGGACTAGCGGGAGTCACAGATACGCAGTATTTT; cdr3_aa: CASSGGLAGVTDTQYF
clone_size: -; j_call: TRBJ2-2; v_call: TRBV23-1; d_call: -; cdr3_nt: TGCGCCAGCAGTCAACTCGAGGTTTGCACCGGGGAGCTGTTTTTT; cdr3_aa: CASSQLEVCTGELFF
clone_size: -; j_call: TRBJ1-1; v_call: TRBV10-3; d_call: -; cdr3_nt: TGTGCCATCAGATCTTGGGAGAACACTGAAGCTTTCTTT; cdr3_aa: CAIRSWENTEAFF
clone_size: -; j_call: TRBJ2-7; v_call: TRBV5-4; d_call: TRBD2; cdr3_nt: TGTGCCAGCAGCCGAGGGACTAGCGGGGCCTACGAGCAGTACTTC; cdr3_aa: CASSRGTSGAYEQYF
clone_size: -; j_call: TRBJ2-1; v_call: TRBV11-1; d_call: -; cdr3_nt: TGTGCCAGCAGCCCGGGGGCGGCCCGTGACAATGAGCAGTTCTTC; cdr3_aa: CASSPGAARDNEQFF
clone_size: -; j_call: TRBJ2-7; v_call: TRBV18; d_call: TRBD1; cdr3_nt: TGTGCCAGCTCACCAAGGACAGGGGAGGACGAGCAGTACTTC; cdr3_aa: CASSPRTGEDEQYF
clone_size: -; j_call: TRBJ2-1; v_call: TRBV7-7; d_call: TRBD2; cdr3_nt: TGTGCTAGCAGCGAAATGAGCGGCGGGAGCGGCGATGAGCAGTTCTTC; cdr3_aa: CASSEMSGGSGDEQFF
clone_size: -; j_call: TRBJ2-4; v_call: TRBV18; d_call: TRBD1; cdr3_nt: TGTGCCAGCTCACCGGATGGGACAGGGGTCAACATTCAGTACTTC; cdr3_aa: CASSPDGTGVNIQYF
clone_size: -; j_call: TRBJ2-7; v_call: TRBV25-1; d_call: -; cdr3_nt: TGTGCCAGCAGTGAAAGGAGCTCCTACGAGCAGTACTTC; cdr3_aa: CASSERSSYEQYF
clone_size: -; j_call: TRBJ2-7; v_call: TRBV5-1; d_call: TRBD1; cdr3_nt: TGCGCCAGCAGCTTGGGACAGGGGATGATAGGGGTCCACGAGCAGTACTTC; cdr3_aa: CASSLGQGMIGVHEQYF
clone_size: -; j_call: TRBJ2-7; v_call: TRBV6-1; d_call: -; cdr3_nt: TGTGCCAGCAGTGATAGGACCTCCTCCGAGCAGTACTTC; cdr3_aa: CASSDRTSSEQYF
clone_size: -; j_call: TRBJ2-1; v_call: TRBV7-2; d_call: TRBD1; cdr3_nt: TGTGCCAGCAGCTTATCCGCACAGGGGGCTTGGAACAATGAGCAGTTCTTC; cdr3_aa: CASSLSAQGAWNNEQFF
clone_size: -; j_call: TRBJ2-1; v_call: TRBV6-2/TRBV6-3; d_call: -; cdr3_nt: TGTGCCAGCAGTTACCGGGCAGGGAGAAACAATGAGCAGTTCTTC; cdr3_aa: CASSYRAGRNNEQFF
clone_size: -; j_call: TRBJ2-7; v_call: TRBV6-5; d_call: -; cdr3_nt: TGTGCCAGCAGTTGGACAGATACCACCTACGAGCAGTACTTC; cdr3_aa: CASSWTDTTYEQYF
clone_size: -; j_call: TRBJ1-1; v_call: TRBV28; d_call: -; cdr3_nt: TGTGCCAGCAGTTTGAGCGGCTCCTGGGGGGCTTTCTTT; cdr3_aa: CASSLSGSWGAFF
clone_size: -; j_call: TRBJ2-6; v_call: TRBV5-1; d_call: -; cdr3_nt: TGCGCCAGCAGCTTGGGGGGAGCTGGGGCCAACGTCCTGACTTTC; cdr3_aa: CASSLGGAGANVLTF
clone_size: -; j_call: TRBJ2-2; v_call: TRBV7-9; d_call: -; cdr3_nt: TGTGCCAGCAGCCTAGGCACCGGGGAGCTGTTTTTT; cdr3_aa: CASSLGTGELFF
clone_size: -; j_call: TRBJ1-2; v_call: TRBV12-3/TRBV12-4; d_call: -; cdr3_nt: TGTGCCAGCAGTTTAAGGGGCGGCTACACCTTC; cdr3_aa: CASSLRGGYTF
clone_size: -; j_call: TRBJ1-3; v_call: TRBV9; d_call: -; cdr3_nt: TGTGCCAGCAGCGTTGGGGCGAATTCCGGAAACACCATATATTTT; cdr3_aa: CASSVGANSGNTIYF
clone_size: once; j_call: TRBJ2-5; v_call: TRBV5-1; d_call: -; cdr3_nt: TGCGCCAGCAGCCCCCTGGGGCCTCAAGAGACCCAGTACTTC; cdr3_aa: CASSPLGPQETQYF